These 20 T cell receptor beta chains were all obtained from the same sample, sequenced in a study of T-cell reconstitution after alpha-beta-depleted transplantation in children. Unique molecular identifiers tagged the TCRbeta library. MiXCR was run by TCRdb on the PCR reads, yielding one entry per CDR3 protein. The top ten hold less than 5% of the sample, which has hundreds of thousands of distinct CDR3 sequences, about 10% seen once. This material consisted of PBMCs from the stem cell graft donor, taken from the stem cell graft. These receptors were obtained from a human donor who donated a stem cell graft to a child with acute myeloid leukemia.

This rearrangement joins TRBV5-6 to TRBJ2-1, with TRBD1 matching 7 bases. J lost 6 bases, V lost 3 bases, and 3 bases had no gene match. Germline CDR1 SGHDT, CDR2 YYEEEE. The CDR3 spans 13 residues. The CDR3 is CASSSRQGNEQFF. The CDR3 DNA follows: TGTGCCAGCAGCTCGAGACAGGGCAATGAGCAGTTCTTC.

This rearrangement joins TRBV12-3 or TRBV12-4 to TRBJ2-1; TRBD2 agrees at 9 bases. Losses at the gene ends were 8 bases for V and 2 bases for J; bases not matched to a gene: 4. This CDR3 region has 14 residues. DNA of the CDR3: TGTGCCAGCGAAATAGCGGGGGCCTACAATGAGCAGTTCTTC. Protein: CASEIAGAYNEQFF.

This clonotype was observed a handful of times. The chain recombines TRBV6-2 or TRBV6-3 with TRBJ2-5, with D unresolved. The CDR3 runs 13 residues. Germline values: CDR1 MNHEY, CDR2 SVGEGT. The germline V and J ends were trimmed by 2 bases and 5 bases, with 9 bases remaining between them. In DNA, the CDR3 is TGTGCCAGCAGTTACGGGCTGCCGGAGACCCAGTACTTC. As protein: CASSYGLPETQYF.

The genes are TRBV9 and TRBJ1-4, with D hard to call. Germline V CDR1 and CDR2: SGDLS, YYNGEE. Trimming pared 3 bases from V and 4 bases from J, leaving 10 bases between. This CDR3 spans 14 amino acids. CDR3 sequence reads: CASSATTLNEKLFF. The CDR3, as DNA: TGTGCCAGCAGCGCCACAACTCTTAATGAAAAACTGTTTTTT.

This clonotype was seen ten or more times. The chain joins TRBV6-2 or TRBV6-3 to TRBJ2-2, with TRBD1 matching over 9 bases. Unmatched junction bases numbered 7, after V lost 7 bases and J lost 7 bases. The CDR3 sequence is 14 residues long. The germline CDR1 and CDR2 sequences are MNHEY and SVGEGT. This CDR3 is CASTGTGRGGELFF. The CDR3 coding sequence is TGTGCCAGCACGGGGACAGGGCGAGGCGGGGAGCTGTTTTTT.

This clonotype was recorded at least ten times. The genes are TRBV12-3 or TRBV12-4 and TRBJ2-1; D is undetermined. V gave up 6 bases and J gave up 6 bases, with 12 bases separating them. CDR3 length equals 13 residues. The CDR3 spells CASSYGRINEQFF. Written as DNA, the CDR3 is TGTGCCAGCAGCTACGGAAGGATCAATGAGCAGTTCTTC.

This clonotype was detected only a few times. This chain's CDR3 is CSVTSPGLAAQETQYF. The CDR3 DNA follows: TGCAGCGTTACCTCCCCGGGACTAGCGGCCCAAGAGACCCAGTACTTC. The genes are TRBV29-1 and TRBJ2-5; 11 nucleotides line up with TRBD2. With 5 bases clipped from V and 1 base from J, the junction kept 9 bases outside the gene matches. This CDR3 has 16 residues. Germline V gene lookup returns CDR1 SQVTM and CDR2 ANQGSEA.

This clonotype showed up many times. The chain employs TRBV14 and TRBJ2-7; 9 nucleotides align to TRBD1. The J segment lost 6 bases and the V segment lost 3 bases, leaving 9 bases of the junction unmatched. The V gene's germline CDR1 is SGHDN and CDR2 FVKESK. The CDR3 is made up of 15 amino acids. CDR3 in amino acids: CASSHLTGGLFEQYF. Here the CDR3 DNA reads TGTGCCAGCAGCCATCTGACAGGGGGTCTTTTCGAGCAGTACTTC.

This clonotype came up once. DNA of the CDR3: TGTGCCAGCAGCTCCCCGACAAGCGGTTACGAGCAGTACTTC. Residues: CASSSPTSGYEQYF. V and J are TRBV5-6 and TRBJ2-7, with D possibly being TRBD2 (5 bases). CDR1 is SGHDT and CDR2 is YYEEEE in the germline V gene. Deletions cut 3 bases from V and 4 bases from J, with 14 bases between. The length of the CDR3 is 14 residues.

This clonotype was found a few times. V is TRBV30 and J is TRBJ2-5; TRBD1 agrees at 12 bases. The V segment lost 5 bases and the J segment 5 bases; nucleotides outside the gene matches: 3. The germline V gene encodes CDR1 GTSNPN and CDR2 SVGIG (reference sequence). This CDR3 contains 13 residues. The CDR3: CAWGTGGYETQYF. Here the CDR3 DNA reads TGTGCCTGGGGGACAGGGGGCTATGAGACCCAGTACTTC.

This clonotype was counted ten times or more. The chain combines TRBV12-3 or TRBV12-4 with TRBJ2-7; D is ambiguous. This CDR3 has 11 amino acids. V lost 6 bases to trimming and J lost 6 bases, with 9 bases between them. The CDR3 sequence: CASSRTSEQYF. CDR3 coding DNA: TGTGCCAGCAGCCGCACCTCCGAGCAGTACTTC.

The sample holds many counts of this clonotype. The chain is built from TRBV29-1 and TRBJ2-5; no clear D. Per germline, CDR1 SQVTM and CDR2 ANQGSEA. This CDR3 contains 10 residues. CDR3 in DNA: TGCAGACATGACCTGGAGACCCAGTACTTC. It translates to CRHDLETQYF.

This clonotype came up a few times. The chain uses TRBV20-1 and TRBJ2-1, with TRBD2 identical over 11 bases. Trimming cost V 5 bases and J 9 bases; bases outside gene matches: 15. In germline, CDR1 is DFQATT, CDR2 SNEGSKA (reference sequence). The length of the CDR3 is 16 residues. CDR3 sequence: CSAGGTSGLFGGEQFF. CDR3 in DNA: TGCAGTGCTGGGGGGACTAGCGGCCTTTTTGGGGGTGAGCAGTTCTTC.

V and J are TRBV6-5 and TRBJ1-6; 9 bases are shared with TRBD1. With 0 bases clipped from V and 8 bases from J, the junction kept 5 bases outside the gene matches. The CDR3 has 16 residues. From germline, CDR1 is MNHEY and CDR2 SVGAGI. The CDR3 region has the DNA TGTGCCAGCAGTTACTCAGGGACAGGGTGGCATTCACCCCTCCACTTT. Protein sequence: CASSYSGTGWHSPLHF.

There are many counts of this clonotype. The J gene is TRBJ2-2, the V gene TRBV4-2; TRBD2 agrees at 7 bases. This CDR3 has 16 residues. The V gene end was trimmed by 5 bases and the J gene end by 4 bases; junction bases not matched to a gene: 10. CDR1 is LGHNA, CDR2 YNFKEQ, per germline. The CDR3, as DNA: TGTGCCAGCAGCGGCTCTAGCGGAGGAGGCACCGGGGAGCTGTTTTTT. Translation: CASSGSSGGGTGELFF.

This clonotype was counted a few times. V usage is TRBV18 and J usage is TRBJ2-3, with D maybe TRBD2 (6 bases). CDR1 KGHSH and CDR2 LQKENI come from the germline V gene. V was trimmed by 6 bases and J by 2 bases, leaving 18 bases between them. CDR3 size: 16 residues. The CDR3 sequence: CASSPGVGRDTDTQYF. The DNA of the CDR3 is TGTGCCAGCTCCCCAGGTGTCGGGCGGGACACAGATACGCAGTATTTT.

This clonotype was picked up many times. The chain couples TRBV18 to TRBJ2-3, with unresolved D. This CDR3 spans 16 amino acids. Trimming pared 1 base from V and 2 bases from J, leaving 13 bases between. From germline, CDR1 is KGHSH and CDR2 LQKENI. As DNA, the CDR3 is TGTGCCAGCTCACCACGGAGAGAAAGCTCCACAGATACGCAGTATTTT. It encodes CASSPRRESSTDTQYF.

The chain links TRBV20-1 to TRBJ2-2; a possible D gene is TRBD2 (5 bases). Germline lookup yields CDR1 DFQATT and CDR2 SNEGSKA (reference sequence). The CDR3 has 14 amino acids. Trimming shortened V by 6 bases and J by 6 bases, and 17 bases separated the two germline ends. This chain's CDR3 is CSAPTGSGAGELFF. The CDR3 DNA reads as TGCAGTGCGCCCACGGGGTCGGGTGCCGGGGAGCTGTTTTTT.

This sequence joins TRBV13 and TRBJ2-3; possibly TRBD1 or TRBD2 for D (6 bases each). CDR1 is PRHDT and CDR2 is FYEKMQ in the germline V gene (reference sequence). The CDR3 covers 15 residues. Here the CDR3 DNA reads TGTTTAAGGGGGGCCAGGACCGTTAGCACAGATACGCAGTATTTT. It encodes CLRGARTVSTDTQYF.

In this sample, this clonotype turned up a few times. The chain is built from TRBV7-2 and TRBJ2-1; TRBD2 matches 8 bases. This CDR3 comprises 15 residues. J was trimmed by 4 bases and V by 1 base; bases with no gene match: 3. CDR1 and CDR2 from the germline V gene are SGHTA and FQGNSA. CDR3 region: CASSLDLAGYNEQFF. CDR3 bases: TGTGCCAGCAGCTTAGATTTAGCGGGATACAATGAGCAGTTCTTC.